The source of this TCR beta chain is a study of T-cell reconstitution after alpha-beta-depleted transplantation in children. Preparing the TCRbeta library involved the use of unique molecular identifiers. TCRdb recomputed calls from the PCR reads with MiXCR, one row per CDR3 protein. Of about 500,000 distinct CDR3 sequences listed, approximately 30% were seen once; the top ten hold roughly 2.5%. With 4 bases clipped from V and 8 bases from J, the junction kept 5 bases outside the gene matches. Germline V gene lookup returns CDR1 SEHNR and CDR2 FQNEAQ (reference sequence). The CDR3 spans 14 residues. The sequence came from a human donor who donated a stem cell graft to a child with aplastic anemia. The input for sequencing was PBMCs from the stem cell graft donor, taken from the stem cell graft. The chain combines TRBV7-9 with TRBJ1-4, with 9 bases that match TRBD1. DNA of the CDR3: TGTGCCAGCAGCTCCGGTGGGACAGGGGAAAAACTGTTTTTT. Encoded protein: CASSSGGTGEKLFF.